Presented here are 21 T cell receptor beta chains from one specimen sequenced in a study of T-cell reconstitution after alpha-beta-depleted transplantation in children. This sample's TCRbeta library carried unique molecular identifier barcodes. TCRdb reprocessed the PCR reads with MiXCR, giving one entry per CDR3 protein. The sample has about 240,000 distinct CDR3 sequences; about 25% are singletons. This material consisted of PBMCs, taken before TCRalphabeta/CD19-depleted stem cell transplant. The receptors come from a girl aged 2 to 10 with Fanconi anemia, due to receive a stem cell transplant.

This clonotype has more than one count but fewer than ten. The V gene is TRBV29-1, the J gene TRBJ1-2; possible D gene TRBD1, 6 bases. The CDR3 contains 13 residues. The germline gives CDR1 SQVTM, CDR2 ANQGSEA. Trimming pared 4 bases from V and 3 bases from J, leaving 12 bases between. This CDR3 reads CSVGDRTDYGYTF. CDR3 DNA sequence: TGCAGCGTTGGAGACAGGACAGACTATGGCTACACCTTC.

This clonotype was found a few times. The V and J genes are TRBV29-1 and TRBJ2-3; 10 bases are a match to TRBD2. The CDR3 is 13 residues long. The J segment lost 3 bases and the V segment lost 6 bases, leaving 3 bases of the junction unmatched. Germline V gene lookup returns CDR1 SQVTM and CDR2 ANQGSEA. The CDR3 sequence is CSVMGLATDTQYF. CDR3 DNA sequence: TGCAGCGTGATGGGACTAGCGACAGATACGCAGTATTTT.

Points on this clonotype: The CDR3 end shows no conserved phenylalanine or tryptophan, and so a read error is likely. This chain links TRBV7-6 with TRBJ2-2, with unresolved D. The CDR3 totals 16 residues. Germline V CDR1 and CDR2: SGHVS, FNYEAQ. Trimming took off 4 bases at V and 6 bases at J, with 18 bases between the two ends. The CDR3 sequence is CASSSPRASGAGELFC. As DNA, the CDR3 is TGTGCCAGCAGCTCTCCTAGGGCTAGTGGGGCCGGGGAGCTGTTTTGT.

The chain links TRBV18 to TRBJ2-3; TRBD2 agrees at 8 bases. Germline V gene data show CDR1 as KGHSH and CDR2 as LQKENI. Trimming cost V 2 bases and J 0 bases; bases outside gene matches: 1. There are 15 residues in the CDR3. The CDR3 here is CASSPSSGSTDTQYF. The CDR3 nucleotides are TGTGCCAGCTCACCATCTAGCGGGAGCACAGATACGCAGTATTTT.

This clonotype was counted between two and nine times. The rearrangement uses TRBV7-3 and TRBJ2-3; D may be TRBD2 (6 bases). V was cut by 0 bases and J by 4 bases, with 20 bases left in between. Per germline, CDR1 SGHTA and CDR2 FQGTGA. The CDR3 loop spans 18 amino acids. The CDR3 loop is CASSLTFGRGIGADTQYF. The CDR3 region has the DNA TGTGCCAGCAGCTTAACGTTCGGGCGGGGAATAGGTGCAGATACGCAGTATTTT. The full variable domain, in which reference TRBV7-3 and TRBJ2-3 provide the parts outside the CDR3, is GAGVSQTPSNKVTEKGKYVELRCDPISGHTALYWYRQSLGQGPEFLIYFQGTGAADDSGLPNDRFFAVRPEGSVSTLKIQRTERGDSAVYLCASSLTFGRGIGADTQYFGPGTRLTVL.

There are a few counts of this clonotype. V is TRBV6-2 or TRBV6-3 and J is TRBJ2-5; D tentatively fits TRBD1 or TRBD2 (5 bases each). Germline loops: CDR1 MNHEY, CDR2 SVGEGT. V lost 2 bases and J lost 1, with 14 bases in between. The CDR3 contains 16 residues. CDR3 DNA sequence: TGTGCCAGCAGTTACCCCCGGAAAGGGACCCAAGAGACCCAGTACTTC. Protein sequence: CASSYPRKGTQETQYF.

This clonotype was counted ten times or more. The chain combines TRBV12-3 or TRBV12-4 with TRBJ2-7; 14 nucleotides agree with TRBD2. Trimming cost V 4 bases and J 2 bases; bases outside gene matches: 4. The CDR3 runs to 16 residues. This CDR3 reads CASSSGLAGEAYEQYF. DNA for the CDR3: TGTGCCAGCAGTTCGGGACTAGCGGGGGAGGCCTACGAGCAGTACTTC.

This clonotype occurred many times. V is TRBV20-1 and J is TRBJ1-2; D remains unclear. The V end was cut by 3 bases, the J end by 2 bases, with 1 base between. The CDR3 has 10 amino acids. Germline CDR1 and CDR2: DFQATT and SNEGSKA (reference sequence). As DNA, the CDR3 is TGCAGTGCTAGGAACTATGGCTACACCTTC. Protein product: CSARNYGYTF.

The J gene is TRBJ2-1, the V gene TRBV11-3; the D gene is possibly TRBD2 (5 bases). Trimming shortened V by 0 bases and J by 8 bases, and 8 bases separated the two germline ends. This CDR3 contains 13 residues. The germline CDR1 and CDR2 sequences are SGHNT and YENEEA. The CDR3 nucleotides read TGTGCCAGCAGCTTAGACGAGGGCTATGAGCAGTTCTTC. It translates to CASSLDEGYEQFF.

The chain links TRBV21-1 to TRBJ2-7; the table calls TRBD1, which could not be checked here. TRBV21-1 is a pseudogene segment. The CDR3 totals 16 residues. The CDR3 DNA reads TGTGCCAGCAGCCCAACGCGGAGGGGGCGTCGCTACGAGCAGTACTTC. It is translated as CASSPTRRGRRYEQYF.

This CDR3 reads CASSLEYQATDTQYF. CDR3 DNA sequence: TGTGCCAGCAGCTTAGAGTACCAAGCAACAGATACGCAGTATTTT. This rearrangement joins TRBV11-2 to TRBJ2-3; no firm D call. From germline, CDR1 is SGHAT and CDR2 FQNNGV. V dropped 0 bases and J dropped 3 bases, with 10 bases sitting between them. This CDR3 spans 15 amino acids.

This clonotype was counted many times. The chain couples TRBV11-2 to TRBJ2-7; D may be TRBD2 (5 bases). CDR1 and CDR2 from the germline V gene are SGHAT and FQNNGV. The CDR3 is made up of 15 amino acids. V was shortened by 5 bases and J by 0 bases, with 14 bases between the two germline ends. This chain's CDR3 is CASSPDSFPSYEQYF. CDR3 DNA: TGTGCCAGCAGCCCGGACTCTTTCCCCTCCTACGAGCAGTACTTC.

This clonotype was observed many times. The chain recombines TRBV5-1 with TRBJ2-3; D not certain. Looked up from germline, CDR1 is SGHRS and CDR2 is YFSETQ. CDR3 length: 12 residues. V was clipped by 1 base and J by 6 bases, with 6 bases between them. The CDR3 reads CASSLQRDTQYF. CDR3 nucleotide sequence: TGCGCCAGCAGCTTGCAGCGTGATACGCAGTATTTT.

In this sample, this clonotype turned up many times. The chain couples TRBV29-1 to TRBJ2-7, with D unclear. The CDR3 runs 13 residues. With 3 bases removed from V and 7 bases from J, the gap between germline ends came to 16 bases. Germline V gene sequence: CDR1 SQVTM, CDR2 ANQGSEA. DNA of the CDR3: TGCAGCGTTGACTCTGCGACCACCGGGGAGCAGTACTTC. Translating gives CSVDSATTGEQYF.

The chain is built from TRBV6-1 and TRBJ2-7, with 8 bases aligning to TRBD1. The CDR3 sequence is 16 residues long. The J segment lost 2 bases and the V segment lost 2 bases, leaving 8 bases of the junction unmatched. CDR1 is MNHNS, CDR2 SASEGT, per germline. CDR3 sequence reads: CASSERGDRITYEQYF. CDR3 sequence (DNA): TGTGCCAGCAGTGAAAGGGGGGACAGGATAACCTACGAGCAGTACTTC.

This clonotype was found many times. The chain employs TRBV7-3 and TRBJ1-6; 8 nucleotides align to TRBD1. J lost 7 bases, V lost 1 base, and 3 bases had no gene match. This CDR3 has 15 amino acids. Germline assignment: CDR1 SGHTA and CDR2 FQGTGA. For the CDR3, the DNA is TGTGCCAGCAGCTTAAGACAGGGGTCAAATTCACCCCTCCACTTT. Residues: CASSLRQGSNSPLHF.

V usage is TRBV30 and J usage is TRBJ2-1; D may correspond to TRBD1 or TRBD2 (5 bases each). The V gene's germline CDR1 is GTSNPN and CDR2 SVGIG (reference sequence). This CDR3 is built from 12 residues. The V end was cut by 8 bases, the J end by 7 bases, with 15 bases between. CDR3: CAGDPRANEQFF. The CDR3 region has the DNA TGTGCCGGGGACCCGAGGGCAAATGAGCAGTTCTTC.

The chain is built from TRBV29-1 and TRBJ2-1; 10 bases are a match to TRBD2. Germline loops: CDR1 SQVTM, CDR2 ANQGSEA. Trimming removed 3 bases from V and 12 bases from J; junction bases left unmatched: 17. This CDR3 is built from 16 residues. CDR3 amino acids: CSVEVGLAASGRSQFF. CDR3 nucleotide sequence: TGCAGCGTTGAGGTCGGACTAGCGGCCAGCGGGAGGTCGCAGTTCTTC.

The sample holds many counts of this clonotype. In DNA form, the CDR3 reads TGTGCCAGCAGTTTCGGAGGGGTTGTGTTCTACGAGCAGTACTTC. This sequence encodes CASSFGGVVFYEQYF. The V call is TRBV12-3 or TRBV12-4, the J call TRBJ2-7, with D tentatively TRBD2 (6 bases). V dropped 3 bases and J dropped 3 bases, with 15 bases sitting between them. The CDR3 is 15 residues long.

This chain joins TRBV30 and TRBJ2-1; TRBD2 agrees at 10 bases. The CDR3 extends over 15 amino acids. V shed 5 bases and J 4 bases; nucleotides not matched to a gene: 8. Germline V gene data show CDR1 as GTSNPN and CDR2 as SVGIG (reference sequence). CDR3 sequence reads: CAWSEGTSVYNEQFF. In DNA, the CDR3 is TGTGCCTGGTCCGAGGGGACTAGCGTATACAATGAGCAGTTCTTC.

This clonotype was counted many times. The chain's CDR3 is CSAGPHNDRGVGYGYTF. The CDR3, as DNA: TGCAGTGCCGGCCCCCACAACGACAGGGGGGTCGGCTATGGCTACACCTTC. The chain recombines TRBV20-1 with TRBJ1-2; the match to TRBD1 covers 9 bases. The CDR3 length is 17 residues. V lost 6 bases to trimming and J lost 4 bases; unmatched junction nucleotides: 18. CDR1 DFQATT and CDR2 SNEGSKA come from the germline V gene (reference sequence).